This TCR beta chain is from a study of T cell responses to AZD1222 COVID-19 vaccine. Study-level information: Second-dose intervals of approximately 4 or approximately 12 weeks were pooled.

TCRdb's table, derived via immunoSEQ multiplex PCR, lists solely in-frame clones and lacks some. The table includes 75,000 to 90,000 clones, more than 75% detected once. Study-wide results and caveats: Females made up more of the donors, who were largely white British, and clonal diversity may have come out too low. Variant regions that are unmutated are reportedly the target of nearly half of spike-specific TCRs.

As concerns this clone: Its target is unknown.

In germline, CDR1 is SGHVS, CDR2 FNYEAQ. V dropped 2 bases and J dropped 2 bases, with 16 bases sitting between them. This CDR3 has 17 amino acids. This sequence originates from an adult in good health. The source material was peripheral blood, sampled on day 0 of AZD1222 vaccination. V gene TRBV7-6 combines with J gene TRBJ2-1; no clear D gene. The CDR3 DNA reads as TGTGCCAGCAGCTTATTAATGGGTCTGGGAACCTACAATGAGCAGTTCTTC. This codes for CASSLLMGLGTYNEQFF.